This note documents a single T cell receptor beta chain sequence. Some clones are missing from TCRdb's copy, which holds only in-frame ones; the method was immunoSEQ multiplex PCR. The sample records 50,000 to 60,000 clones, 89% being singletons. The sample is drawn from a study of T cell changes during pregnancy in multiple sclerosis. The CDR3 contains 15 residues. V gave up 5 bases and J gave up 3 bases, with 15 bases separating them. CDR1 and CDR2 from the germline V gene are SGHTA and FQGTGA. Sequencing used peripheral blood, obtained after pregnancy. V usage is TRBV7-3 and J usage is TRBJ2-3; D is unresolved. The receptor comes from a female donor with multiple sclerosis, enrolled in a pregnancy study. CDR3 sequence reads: CASSPSSPGTDTQYF. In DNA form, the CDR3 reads TGTGCCAGCAGCCCCTCGAGTCCCGGGACAGATACGCAGTATTTT. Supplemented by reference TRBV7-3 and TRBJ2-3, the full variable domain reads GAGVSQTPSNKVTEKGKYVELRCDPISGHTALYWYRQSLGQGPEFLIYFQGTGAADDSGLPNDRFFAVRPEGSVSTLKIQRTERGDSAVYLCASSPSSPGTDTQYFGPGTRLTVL.